The rows below give T cell receptor beta chains drawn from one sample of a study of Tregs in tolerant kidney transplant recipients. Their cognate antigens are unknown. The data were produced by immunoSEQ multiplex PCR, yet TCRdb's version contains in-frame clones alone and is incomplete. Counted here are more than 25,000 clones, about four fifths occurring once; the ten biggest clones make up approximately 2.1%. The sample consisted of Tregs from blood cultured with allogeneic cells. Receptor source: a human donor in good health. The CDR3 runs from the conserved cysteine through the conserved F or W. Each record gives: CDR3 protein, CDR3 DNA, D gene, J gene, clone size, V gene. D genes are given only for firm matches. The size of a clone is reported for some rows only, either as once, few or many, or as a class for expanded clones.

CDR3aa: CAISAVSGTYNEQFF; CDR3nt: TGTGCCATCAGTGCCGTTAGCGGGACTTACAATGAGCAGTTCTTC; d_gene: TRBD2; j_gene: TRBJ2-1; abundance: .; v_gene: TRBV10-3
CDR3aa: CASSPGGGRQQFF; CDR3nt: TGTGCCAGCAGCCCAGGGGGGGGGCGCCAGCAGTTCTTC; d_gene: .; j_gene: TRBJ2-1; abundance: .; v_gene: TRBV6-6
CDR3aa: CASSPAWGINTGELFF; CDR3nt: TGTGCCAGCAGCCCAGCATGGGGGATTAACACCGGGGAGCTGTTTTTT; d_gene: .; j_gene: TRBJ2-2; abundance: .; v_gene: TRBV7-6
CDR3aa: CASSLSGGPQYEQYF; CDR3nt: TGTGCCAGCAGTTTAAGCGGGGGGCCTCAATACGAGCAGTACTTC; d_gene: TRBD2; j_gene: TRBJ2-7; abundance: .; v_gene: TRBV11-2
CDR3aa: CASSDPGQGRSPLHF; CDR3nt: TGTGCCAGCAGCGATCCGGGGCAGGGGCGGTCACCCCTCCACTTT; d_gene: .; j_gene: TRBJ1-6; abundance: few; v_gene: TRBV6-5
CDR3aa: CASSPSETQYF; CDR3nt: TGTGCCAGCTCACCGAGCGAGACCCAGTACTTC; d_gene: .; j_gene: TRBJ2-5; abundance: .; v_gene: TRBV18
CDR3aa: CASSSAWGTQYF; CDR3nt: TGTGCCAGCAGCTCAGCTTGGGGAACCCAGTACTTC; d_gene: .; j_gene: TRBJ2-5; abundance: .; v_gene: TRBV11-2
CDR3aa: CAWTRRSGYTF; CDR3nt: TGTGCCTGGACCCGTCGGTCGGGCTACACCTTC; d_gene: .; j_gene: TRBJ1-2; abundance: .; v_gene: TRBV30
CDR3aa: CASSPSGQAYEQYF; CDR3nt: TGTGCCAGCAGCCCCTCGGGACAGGCGTACGAGCAGTACTTC; d_gene: TRBD1; j_gene: TRBJ2-7; abundance: once; v_gene: TRBV7-9
CDR3aa: CASSLSQSSGANVLTF; CDR3nt: TGCGCCAGCAGCTTGTCACAGAGCTCTGGGGCCAACGTCCTGACTTTC; d_gene: .; j_gene: TRBJ2-6; abundance: .; v_gene: TRBV5-1
CDR3aa: CASSYGTATGELFF; CDR3nt: TGTGCCAGCAGTTACGGGACAGCCACCGGGGAGCTGTTTTTT; d_gene: TRBD1; j_gene: TRBJ2-2; abundance: .; v_gene: TRBV6-6
CDR3aa: CAWSSRSRTSGPQTQYF; CDR3nt: TGTGCCTGGAGTTCTCGGAGTAGGACTAGCGGACCGCAGACGCAGTATTTT; d_gene: TRBD2; j_gene: TRBJ2-3; abundance: medium-sized; v_gene: TRBV30
CDR3aa: CASSPRGSWQPQHF; CDR3nt: TGTGCCAGCAGCCCCCGGGGAAGTTGGCAGCCCCAGCATTTT; d_gene: .; j_gene: TRBJ1-5; abundance: .; v_gene: TRBV21-1
CDR3aa: CASSRGAMGAGPDTQYF; CDR3nt: TGTGCCAGCAGCCGAGGAGCCATGGGGGCTGGGCCAGATACGCAGTATTTT; d_gene: .; j_gene: TRBJ2-3; abundance: .; v_gene: TRBV11-3
CDR3aa: CASSLWPHYEQYF; CDR3nt: TGTGCCAGCAGCTTGTGGCCACACTACGAGCAGTACTTC; d_gene: .; j_gene: TRBJ2-7; abundance: .; v_gene: TRBV5-6
CDR3aa: CASSLAQTAPYGYTF; CDR3nt: TGTGCCAGCAGCTTAGCCCAGACAGCCCCCTATGGCTACACCTTC; d_gene: .; j_gene: TRBJ1-2; abundance: few; v_gene: TRBV7-2
CDR3aa: CASSQALASADTQYF; CDR3nt: TGCGCCAGCAGCCAAGCCCTCGCTAGCGCAGATACGCAGTATTTT; d_gene: .; j_gene: TRBJ2-3; abundance: .; v_gene: TRBV4-3
CDR3aa: CASSLLVTGELFF; CDR3nt: TGTGCCAGCAGCTTACTAGTCACCGGGGAGCTGTTTTTT; d_gene: .; j_gene: TRBJ2-2; abundance: .; v_gene: TRBV11-3
CDR3aa: CASSRDSRNTGELFF; CDR3nt: TGTGCCAGCAGTCGGGACTCGAGAAACACCGGGGAGCTGTTTTTT; d_gene: .; j_gene: TRBJ2-2; abundance: .; v_gene: TRBV5-4
CDR3aa: CASSMDRGLETQYF; CDR3nt: TGTGCCAGCAGCATGGACAGGGGGCTAGAGACCCAGTACTTC; d_gene: TRBD1; j_gene: TRBJ2-5; abundance: .; v_gene: TRBV11-1
CDR3aa: CASSLERAGYSADTQYF; CDR3nt: TGTGCCAGCAGCTTGGAAAGGGCCGGGTATAGCGCAGATACGCAGTATTTT; d_gene: .; j_gene: TRBJ2-3; abundance: few; v_gene: TRBV5-6
CDR3aa: CASSPKIRDRDWYGYTF; CDR3nt: TGTGCCAGCTCACCCAAAATCCGGGACAGGGATTGGTATGGCTACACCTTC; d_gene: TRBD1; j_gene: TRBJ1-2; abundance: .; v_gene: TRBV18
CDR3aa: CASSSLIAGQGLYQPQHF; CDR3nt: TGTGCCAGCAGCTCCCTTATCGCGGGACAGGGGCTCTATCAGCCCCAGCATTTT; d_gene: TRBD1; j_gene: TRBJ1-5; abundance: .; v_gene: TRBV7-3
CDR3aa: CASGWDVNTGELFF; CDR3nt: TGTGCTAGTGGTTGGGACGTAAACACCGGGGAGCTGTTTTTT; d_gene: .; j_gene: TRBJ2-2; abundance: .; v_gene: TRBV12-5
CDR3aa: CASSPTVNTEAFF; CDR3nt: TGTGCCAGCAGCCCCACGGTGAACACTGAAGCTTTCTTT; d_gene: .; j_gene: TRBJ1-1; abundance: few; v_gene: TRBV9
CDR3aa: CASIITEIFNYGYTF; CDR3nt: TGTGCCAGCATCATAACAGAGATCTTTAACTATGGCTACACCTTC; d_gene: .; j_gene: TRBJ1-2; abundance: .; v_gene: TRBV6-1
CDR3aa: CASSPLPRTGASGNTIYF; CDR3nt: TGTGCCAGCTCACCCCTACCCCGGACAGGGGCGTCTGGAAACACCATATATTTT; d_gene: TRBD1; j_gene: TRBJ1-3; abundance: .; v_gene: TRBV18
CDR3aa: CASSWTGVTEAFF; CDR3nt: TGTGCCAGCAGTTGGACAGGGGTCACTGAAGCTTTCTTT; d_gene: TRBD1; j_gene: TRBJ1-1; abundance: .; v_gene: TRBV6-6
CDR3aa: CASSLAGLAYNEQFF; CDR3nt: TGTGCCAGCAGCTTAGCGGGACTAGCTTACAATGAGCAGTTCTTC; d_gene: TRBD2; j_gene: TRBJ2-1; abundance: few; v_gene: TRBV7-9
CDR3aa: CASRERISSYEQYF; CDR3nt: TGTGCCAGCAGAGAGCGGATTAGCTCCTACGAGCAGTACTTC; d_gene: .; j_gene: TRBJ2-7; abundance: .; v_gene: TRBV7-2
CDR3aa: CASSYDRVTEAFF; CDR3nt: TGTGCCAGCAGTTACGACAGGGTCACTGAAGCTTTCTTT; d_gene: TRBD1; j_gene: TRBJ1-1; abundance: .; v_gene: TRBV6-5
CDR3aa: CASSLEGLAGLQETQYF; CDR3nt: TGTGCCAGCAGCCTAGAAGGGCTAGCGGGGCTTCAAGAGACCCAGTACTTC; d_gene: TRBD2; j_gene: TRBJ2-5; abundance: few; v_gene: TRBV11-1
CDR3aa: CASSPLPGGSSYNEQFF; CDR3nt: TGCGCCAGCAGTCCTCTTCCAGGGGGAAGCTCCTACAATGAGCAGTTCTTC; d_gene: TRBD1; j_gene: TRBJ2-1; abundance: few; v_gene: TRBV5-1
CDR3aa: CASSPGTGLYEQYF; CDR3nt: TGTGCCAGTAGCCCCGGGACAGGGTTGTACGAGCAGTACTTC; d_gene: TRBD1; j_gene: TRBJ2-7; abundance: .; v_gene: TRBV19
CDR3aa: CASGDRVSEKLFF; CDR3nt: TGTGCCAGTGGTGACAGGGTTAGTGAAAAACTGTTTTTT; d_gene: TRBD1; j_gene: TRBJ1-4; abundance: .; v_gene: TRBV19
CDR3aa: CASRHGTNTEAFF; CDR3nt: TGTGCCAGCAGACACGGGACAAACACTGAAGCTTTCTTT; d_gene: .; j_gene: TRBJ1-1; abundance: .; v_gene: TRBV5-4
CDR3aa: CASSRGGTLDYGYTF; CDR3nt: TGTGCCAGCAGCCGCGGGGGTACTCTGGACTATGGCTACACCTTC; d_gene: .; j_gene: TRBJ1-2; abundance: once; v_gene: TRBV6-6
CDR3aa: CASSRTGPYQETQYF; CDR3nt: TGTGCCAGCAGCCGGACAGGTCCCTACCAAGAGACCCAGTACTTC; d_gene: TRBD1; j_gene: TRBJ2-5; abundance: .; v_gene: TRBV6-1
CDR3aa: CASSLERGWAGTGGSEQYF; CDR3nt: TGTGCCAGCAGCTTAGAGAGGGGATGGGCCGGGACAGGGGGCAGTGAGCAGTACTTC; d_gene: TRBD1; j_gene: TRBJ2-7; abundance: once; v_gene: TRBV7-2
CDR3aa: CASSFQRGEQFF; CDR3nt: TGTGCCAGCAGTTTCCAAAGGGGTGAGCAGTTCTTC; d_gene: .; j_gene: TRBJ2-1; abundance: .; v_gene: TRBV28
CDR3aa: CASSLETRRGSPLHF; CDR3nt: TGCGCCAGCAGCTTGGAGACGCGGCGCGGGTCACCCCTCCACTTT; d_gene: .; j_gene: TRBJ1-6; abundance: once; v_gene: TRBV5-1
CDR3aa: CATSSKARAGLDTQYF; CDR3nt: TGTGCCACCAGCAGCAAAGCCAGGGCGGGGTTAGATACGCAGTATTTT; d_gene: .; j_gene: TRBJ2-3; abundance: .; v_gene: TRBV15
CDR3aa: CASDEIGVQETQYF; CDR3nt: TGTGCCAGCGACGAGATCGGGGTCCAAGAGACCCAGTACTTC; d_gene: .; j_gene: TRBJ2-5; abundance: once; v_gene: TRBV6-5
CDR3aa: CASTLGGSSTEAFF; CDR3nt: TGTGCCAGCACCCTCGGGGGCTCCTCCACTGAAGCTTTCTTT; d_gene: .; j_gene: TRBJ1-1; abundance: .; v_gene: TRBV7-8
CDR3aa: CASSLLNRRGAAFF; CDR3nt: TGTGCCAGCAGTTTATTAAACAGGAGGGGAGCGGCTTTCTTT; d_gene: .; j_gene: TRBJ1-1; abundance: once; v_gene: TRBV28
CDR3aa: CASMGGSYGYTF; CDR3nt: TGTGCCAGCATGGGGGGCTCTTATGGCTACACCTTC; d_gene: .; j_gene: TRBJ1-2; abundance: .; v_gene: TRBV6-1
CDR3aa: CASSYSGFYEQYF; CDR3nt: TGCGCCAGCAGCTATAGCGGGTTCTACGAGCAGTACTTC; d_gene: TRBD2; j_gene: TRBJ2-7; abundance: .; v_gene: TRBV5-1
CDR3aa: CASSMGKGSGAGELFF; CDR3nt: TGCGCCAGCAGCATGGGGAAAGGTAGCGGGGCCGGGGAGCTGTTTTTT; d_gene: TRBD2; j_gene: TRBJ2-2; abundance: .; v_gene: TRBV5-1
CDR3aa: CAIRGPWVDEQFF; CDR3nt: TGTGCCATCAGAGGTCCATGGGTGGATGAGCAGTTCTTC; d_gene: .; j_gene: TRBJ2-1; abundance: few; v_gene: TRBV10-3
CDR3aa: CASRTPLAKNIQYF; CDR3nt: TGTGCCAGCAGGACTCCCTTAGCCAAAAACATTCAGTACTTC; d_gene: .; j_gene: TRBJ2-4; abundance: .; v_gene: TRBV6-1